Following are 27 T cell receptor beta chains from one sample sequenced in a study of long-term antiretroviral therapy in people with HIV (dated by TCRdb to the early 2020s). The immunoSEQ hsTCRB v3.0 assay was used at survey level resolution for TRB variable region sequencing. Imported from immuneACCESS, the table was reduced by TCRdb to in-frame sequences with V and J called. These copies leave out some clones; in studies compared against another copy, an unresolved V gene accounts for under half, and the cause of the remainder is not known. This sample holds around 16,000 clones; approximately 81% were observed only once. The ten largest clones add up to approximately 12% of the sample. Sequencing used unsorted PBMCs, obtained 3.2 to 3.4 years after starting antiretroviral therapy. Every receptor here comes from a woman aged 35 to 49 with HIV.

CDR3 nucleotides: TGTGCCAGCAGCTTAGAATTGGGGGGCTACACTGAAGCTTTCTTT. Amino acids: CASSLELGGYTEAFF. The V and J genes are TRBV7-9 and TRBJ1-1, with a weak D call TRBD1 (6 bases). The CDR3 totals 15 residues. Germline V gene data show CDR1 as SEHNR and CDR2 as FQNEAQ (reference sequence). V was pared by 1 base and J by 3 bases, with 12 bases between.

The chain carries TRBV6-5 and TRBJ1-1; D not resolved. CDR1 and CDR2 from the germline V gene are MNHEY and SVGAGI. The CDR3 totals 13 residues. Trimming removed 0 bases at V and 8 bases at J, with 10 bases between. The CDR3 sequence is CASSYSRFTEAFF. CDR3 nucleotides: TGTGCCAGCAGTTACTCTAGGTTTACCGAAGCTTTCTTT.

This clone occurred once. J is TRBJ1-2 and V is TRBV30; possible D gene TRBD1, 5 bases. Germline loops: CDR1 GTSNPN, CDR2 SVGIG (reference sequence). CDR3 length equals 11 residues. V lost 0 bases, J lost 8 bases, and 7 bases lay in between. CDR3 loop: CAWSVNRGYTF. For the CDR3, the DNA is TGTGCCTGGAGTGTAAACAGGGGCTACACCTTC.

This clone was observed a single time. V is TRBV6-5 and J is TRBJ1-1; 8 nucleotides agree with TRBD1. V shed 4 bases and J 1 base; nucleotides not matched to a gene: 2. The length of the CDR3 is 14 residues. Germline CDR1 and CDR2: MNHEY and SVGAGI. The CDR3 here is CASSFGQGNTEAFF. DNA of the CDR3: TGTGCCAGCAGTTTCGGACAGGGGAACACTGAAGCTTTCTTT.

This chain joins TRBV7-2 and TRBJ1-2; tentatively, D is TRBD1 (6 bases). V was clipped by 1 base and J by 6 bases, with 24 bases between them. Germline CDR1 SGHTA, CDR2 FQGNSA. The CDR3 has 18 amino acids. The CDR3 here is CASSLGAGGLGRLDGYTF. For the CDR3, the DNA is TGTGCCAGCAGCTTAGGGGCTGGGGGGCTAGGGCGCTTGGATGGCTACACCTTC.

The rearrangement uses TRBV5-8 and TRBJ2-7; the D gene is possibly TRBD1 (6 bases). The CDR3 is 15 amino acids. V lost 5 bases and J 2 bases, leaving 17 bases between the germline ends. Germline V gene sequence: CDR1 SGHTS, CDR2 YDEGEE. CDR3 in DNA: TGTGCCAGCAGATATCTCCGGGACACAACCTACGAGCAGTACTTC. Translated: CASRYLRDTTYEQYF.

This sequence joins TRBV5-4 and TRBJ1-2, with 9 bases matching TRBD1. V was pared by 2 bases and J by 4 bases, with 3 bases of the junction left unmatched. Per the germline V gene, CDR1 is SGHNT and CDR2 is YYREEE (reference sequence). There are 14 residues in the CDR3. CDR3 sequence reads: CASSFWTGVYGYTF. The CDR3, as DNA: TGTGCCAGCAGCTTTTGGACAGGGGTCTATGGCTACACCTTC.

J is TRBJ2-2 and V is TRBV7-9; the D gene is possibly TRBD2 (5 bases). CDR1 is SEHNR and CDR2 is FQNEAQ in the germline V gene (reference sequence). This CDR3 is built from 15 residues. Trimming pared 5 bases from V and 5 bases from J, leaving 15 bases between. The CDR3 region is CASSPIREGTGELFF. The CDR3 DNA reads as TGTGCCAGCAGCCCTATACGAGAGGGTACCGGGGAGCTGTTTTTT.

This clone was detected only once. The chain uses TRBV6-1 and TRBJ1-4; no firm D call. There are 18 residues in the CDR3. V was pared by 1 base and J by 0 bases, with 15 bases between. Germline CDR1 reads MNHNS; CDR2 reads SASEGT. The CDR3 reads CASSEGTQSVATNEKLFF. Here the CDR3 DNA reads TGTGCCAGCAGTGAAGGTACCCAGTCGGTGGCAACTAATGAAAAACTGTTTTTT.

The V gene is TRBV10-3, the J gene TRBJ1-1; no firm D call. The CDR3 is 14 residues long. In germline, CDR1 is ENHRY, CDR2 SYGVKD. The V end was cut by 0 bases, the J end by 1 base, with 6 bases between. The CDR3 DNA is TGTGCCATCAGTGAGTCGTCCGGGAACACTGAAGCTTTCTTT. This codes for CAISESSGNTEAFF.

The rearrangement links TRBV18 to TRBJ1-1, with unresolved D. This CDR3 has 14 residues. Germline values: CDR1 KGHSH, CDR2 LQKENI. V gave up 3 bases and J gave up 0 bases, with 8 bases separating them. CDR3 sequence: CASSPSEMNTEAFF. The CDR3 DNA reads TGTGCCAGCTCACCGTCGGAGATGAACACTGAAGCTTTCTTT.

This clone has a handful of counts. The rearrangement uses TRBV4-1 and TRBJ1-2; D ambiguous. Trimming removed 0 bases at V and 8 bases at J, with 16 bases between. The CDR3 runs 15 residues. The V gene's germline CDR1 is MGHRA and CDR2 YSYEKL. CDR3 nucleotides: TGCGCCAGCAGCCAAGATCGTGAAGGGAGGAACGGCTACACCTTC. This sequence encodes CASSQDREGRNGYTF.

V gene TRBV7-9 combines with J gene TRBJ1-1, with 9 bases matching TRBD1. This CDR3 has 19 amino acids. Germline loops: CDR1 SEHNR, CDR2 FQNEAQ (reference sequence). The trim removed 2 bases at V and 1 base at J, leaving 14 bases unmatched. CDR3 sequence: CASSLWGYRGLLTNTEAFF. CDR3 nucleotide sequence: TGTGCCAGCAGCTTATGGGGATACAGGGGGCTATTGACGAACACTGAAGCTTTCTTT.

The chain uses TRBV6-1 and TRBJ1-2, with TRBD1 matching 8 bases. Trimming cost V 6 bases and J 0 bases; bases outside gene matches: 3. The V gene's germline CDR1 is MNHNS and CDR2 SASEGT. The CDR3 covers 14 residues. The CDR3 sequence is CASRIQGANYGYTF. CDR3 DNA: TGTGCCAGCAGGATACAGGGGGCTAACTATGGCTACACCTTC.

This rearrangement joins TRBV18 to TRBJ1-2, with D unclear. Germline CDR1 and CDR2: KGHSH and LQKENI. CDR3 length equals 15 residues. With 0 bases removed from V and 2 bases from J, the gap between germline ends came to 10 bases. The CDR3 DNA reads TGTGCCAGCTCACCACCGGGAGAAACCAACTATGGCTACACCTTC. Protein sequence: CASSPPGETNYGYTF. Full variable domain (outside the CDR3, taken from reference TRBV18 and TRBJ1-2): NAGVMQNPRHLVRRRGQEARLRCSPMKGHSHVYWYRQLPEEGLKFMVYLQKENIIDESGMPKERFSAEFPKEGPSILRIQQVVRGDSAAYFCASSPPGETNYGYTFGSGTRLTVV.

Written as DNA, the CDR3 is TGTGCCTGGGAGCAGGGCGATAATTCACCCCTCCACTTT. It translates to CAWEQGDNSPLHF. This sequence joins TRBV30 and TRBJ1-6, with D possibly being TRBD1 (5 bases). The CDR3 extends over 13 amino acids. Germline V gives CDR1 GTSNPN, CDR2 SVGIG (reference sequence). Trimming removed 5 bases at V and 5 bases at J, with 10 bases between.

This clone was seen a single time. The chain uses TRBV5-4 and TRBJ1-6; D unresolved. Germline values: CDR1 SGHNT, CDR2 YYREEE (reference sequence). The CDR3 extends over 18 amino acids. V was trimmed by 0 bases and J by 0 bases, leaving 13 bases between them. In DNA form, the CDR3 reads TGTGCCAGCAGCTTGGTTTTGACGGCTAGCTCCTATAATTCACCCCTCCACTTT. Encoded protein: CASSLVLTASSYNSPLHF.

This clone was observed a few times. The chain joins TRBV30 to TRBJ2-5; the D gene is possibly TRBD1 (7 bases). The germline V gene has CDR1 GTSNPN and CDR2 SVGIG (reference sequence). The CDR3 runs to 18 residues. Trimming left V 0 bases short and J 0 bases short, with 20 bases between. The DNA for the CDR3 is TGTGCCTGGAGTGTACAATCGTGGGCAGGGGGGTACCAAGAGACCCAGTACTTC. This sequence encodes CAWSVQSWAGGYQETQYF.

In the case of this clone: An end of the junction does not agree with germline; a read error may underlie this. The V gene is TRBV25-1, the J gene TRBJ2-1, with TRBD2 as a possible D gene (7 bases). The CDR3 is made up of 15 amino acids. CDR1 and CDR2 from the germline V gene are MGHDK and SYGVNS. The CDR3 spells CASTRGGVSYNERFF. The CDR3 DNA sequence: TGTGCCAGCACGAGGGGGGGCGTTTCCTACAATGAGCGGTTCTTC.

In nucleotides, the CDR3 is TGTGCCAGCAGCTTAGGGGGGGACCCTTCGGTGACCCAGTACTTC. Amino acid sequence: CASSLGGDPSVTQYF. The chain has TRBV7-9 and TRBJ2-5; weak D call: TRBD2 (6 bases). V was clipped by 1 base and J by 7 bases, with 16 bases between them. The CDR3 totals 15 residues. CDR1 is SEHNR and CDR2 is FQNEAQ in the germline V gene (reference sequence).

This clone occurred a few times. This chain joins TRBV6-1 and TRBJ2-1; D not certain. The CDR3 sequence is 14 residues long. Germline V gene sequence: CDR1 MNHNS, CDR2 SASEGT. V lost 2 bases and J lost 4, with 9 bases in between. The CDR3 here is CASSELSDYNEQFF. Here the CDR3 DNA reads TGTGCCAGCAGTGAATTAAGCGATTACAATGAGCAGTTCTTC.

The chain is built from TRBV29-1 and TRBJ2-7, with TRBD1 matching over 10 bases. In germline, CDR1 is SQVTM, CDR2 ANQGSEA. The CDR3 covers 14 residues. Trimming took 7 bases from V and 2 from J; bases not matched to a gene: 8. CDR3 sequence reads: CSASHGTGAYEQYF. CDR3 bases: TGCAGCGCTTCACACGGGACAGGGGCCTACGAGCAGTACTTC.

This chain joins TRBV10-3 and TRBJ2-3; 8 bases are a match to TRBD2. The length of the CDR3 is 16 residues. Germline V gene sequence: CDR1 ENHRY, CDR2 SYGVKD. The junction had 13 bases not matched to a gene; V was cut back by 10 bases and J by 1 base. This chain's CDR3 is CATRTGLVIGTDTQYF. CDR3 bases: TGTGCCACGAGGACGGGACTAGTCATTGGCACAGATACGCAGTATTTT.

The chain carries TRBV7-9 and TRBJ1-2, with D possibly TRBD1 on 5 matching bases. Trimming took off 8 bases at V and 8 bases at J, with 18 bases between the two ends. Germline V gene data show CDR1 as SEHNR and CDR2 as FQNEAQ (reference sequence). The CDR3 totals 13 residues. CDR3 in amino acids: CASSPGRTEGYTF. As DNA, the CDR3 is TGTGCCAGCTCACCGGGACGGACGGAGGGCTACACCTTC. The full variable domain, rest sourced from reference TRBV7-9 and TRBJ1-2, is DTGVSQNPRHKITKRGQNVTFRCDPISEHNRLYWYRQTLGQGPEFLTYFQNEAQLEKSRLLSDRFSAERPKGSFSTLEIQRTEQGDSAMYLCASSPGRTEGYTFGSGTRLTVV.

V usage is TRBV6-5 and J usage is TRBJ1-1; D is uncertain. The CDR3 contains 13 residues. V was clipped by 4 bases and J by 0 bases, with 6 bases between them. Germline V gene sequence: CDR1 MNHEY, CDR2 SVGAGI. The CDR3 spells CASSSYMNTEAFF. CDR3 sequence (DNA): TGTGCCAGCAGTTCCTATATGAACACTGAAGCTTTCTTT.

In its sample, this clone was seen a few times. This sequence joins TRBV7-9 and TRBJ1-1; D remains unclear. Germline V gene data show CDR1 as SEHNR and CDR2 as FQNEAQ (reference sequence). This CDR3 contains 19 residues. Trimming took off 1 base at V and 1 base at J, with 22 bases between the two ends. The CDR3 DNA reads as TGTGCCAGCAGCTTAGGGGTGTCCGCCACAGTGTGGGGGAACACTGAAGCTTTCTTT. It translates to CASSLGVSATVWGNTEAFF.

This clone occurred once. The rearrangement joins TRBV5-1 to TRBJ2-3, with 8 bases identical to TRBD1. The CDR3 totals 16 residues. Germline lookup yields CDR1 SGHRS and CDR2 YFSETQ. Trimming took 4 bases from V and 3 from J; bases not matched to a gene: 10. In DNA form, the CDR3 reads TGCGCCAGCAGCACCGGCAGGGGGCCGGGGACAGATACGCAGTATTTT. Protein: CASSTGRGPGTDTQYF.